This TCR beta chain comes out of a study of blood T cell repertoires in COVID-19. Study-wide background: Both acute and convalescent COVID-19 samples were obtained from the United States, Italy and Spain.

This CDR3 is 12 amino acids long. Trimming pared 5 bases from V and 7 bases from J, leaving 11 bases between. Germline V lookup: CDR1 MNHEY, CDR2 SMNVEV (reference sequence). TCRdb's copy holds only in-frame clones and misses some; the assay was immunoSEQ multiplex PCR. The sample shows fewer than 350,000 clones, approximately 88% of them seen only once. Each recovered donor of Cohort 3 presented with two negative PCRs, clearance, or symptom resolution. The sequenced sample was PBMCs or T cells enriched from blood (not recorded which). This clonotype was obtained from a woman in her thirties or forties who had recovered from COVID-19. The V gene is TRBV27, the J gene TRBJ1-1; maybe TRBD1 (6 bases). CDR3 bases: TGTGCCAGCAGTGAACAGGGTAATGAAGCTTTCTTT. Residues: CASSEQGNEAFF.